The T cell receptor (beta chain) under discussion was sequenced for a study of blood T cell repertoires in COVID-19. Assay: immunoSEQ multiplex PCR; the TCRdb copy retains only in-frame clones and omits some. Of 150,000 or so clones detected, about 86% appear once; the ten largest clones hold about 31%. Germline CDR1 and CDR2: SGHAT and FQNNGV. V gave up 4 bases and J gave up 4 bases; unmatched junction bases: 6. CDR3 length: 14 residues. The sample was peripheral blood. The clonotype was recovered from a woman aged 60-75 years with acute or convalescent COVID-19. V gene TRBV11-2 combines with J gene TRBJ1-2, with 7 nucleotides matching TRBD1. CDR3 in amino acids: CASSSGDSLYGYTF. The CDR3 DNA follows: TGTGCCAGCAGCTCGGGGGACAGTCTCTATGGCTACACCTTC.